The 2 T cell receptor beta chains in this list originate from one sample, sequenced in a study of shared clonotypes between healthy human individuals. Naive CD8 isolation took CD45RO-negative cells positively selected for CCR7 and excluded terminally differentiated effector memory CD45RA+ cells. Method: immunoSEQ multiplex PCR; TCRdb's copy keeps in-frame clones and lacks some. The sample has about 2 million clones, approximately 95% seen once. Sequences were obtained from naive CD8+ T cells sorted from blood. These receptors were collected from a man between 18 and 29 years old in good health.

The chain couples TRBV13 to TRBJ2-7, with 7 bases aligning to TRBD2. Germline values: CDR1 PRHDT, CDR2 FYEKMQ (reference sequence). CDR3 length: 18 amino acids. Unmatched junction bases numbered 20, after V lost 5 bases and J lost 4 bases. The CDR3 protein is CASSPRLAGLGYMYEQYF. The CDR3 DNA sequence: TGTGCCAGCAGCCCCCGACTAGCAGGGTTGGGGTATATGTACGAGCAGTACTTC.

In this sample, this clone turned up once. Mismatch with germline at one junction end may stem from a read error. The chain employs TRBV4-1 and TRBJ2-7; TRBD2 might be the D (6 bases). The CDR3 has 16 residues. Germline V gene lookup returns CDR1 MGHRA and CDR2 YSYEKL. The CDR3 is CASSQDLGEASVSSVF. DNA for the CDR3: TGCGCCAGCAGCCAAGATCTCGGCGAGGCTAGCGTTTCCTCGGTATTC.